This T cell receptor beta chain was found in a study of human T cells and chemical hapten exposure listed by TCRdb under 2021. Regarding the study in general: Libraries were pooled for sequencing, and variation in per-sample TCR yields was attributed mainly to small differences in library volumes within the pool. For every blood RNA sample, sequencing covered both the TCR alpha and TCR beta chains. In alopecia patients, the study followed how the peripheral blood TCR repertoire changed in vivo over primary and secondary sensitization to diphenylcyclopropenone (DPC), a hapten.

Library preparation was by RACE. Sequencer: NextSeq 500. During library preparation, unique molecular identifiers were attached to individual cDNA molecules so that TCRs could be counted in a quantitative, reproducible way. From the authors' description of their analysis: Samples had a median of roughly 87,000 TCRs, with a range from about 23,224 to 750,000. The Decombinator software suite was used to annotate the V, J and CDR3 of the TCR reads. To make PS versus PT1 abundance plots, every sample was subsampled to the same number of TCRs (28,000). TCRs were defined as expanded if absent before sensitization and observed at least eight times at the 2-week time point. The raw public reads went through TCRdb reprocessing: fastp at Q25, MiXCR clone calling, in-frame beta chains kept. Records with the same CDR3 protein are collapsed into one entry carrying the most frequent genes and DNA. For this entry, the V and J calls and clone size follow TCRdb and not the study's own pipeline. For this sample the table gives more than 75,000 distinct CDR3 sequences, of which over 8.5% were detected only once. The top ten clonotypes cover 1.5% to 1.7% of the sample.

On the study overall, not on this receptor specifically: Repeated subsampling changed both the strength of the expansion versus patch-test correlation and the threshold at which the correlation became significant. DPC sensitization did not change the number of TCRs with a frequency above 1 in 1000, and there was no evidence of changes in global repertoire structure.

Note on this clonotype: No antigen is known for it. Base-call qualities are not available, and no considerably larger clone is one nucleotide away.

The intended sense of this specimen's time point label: healthy volunteer bleed at 6 weeks. Unfractionated whole blood was collected in Tempus Blood RNA tubes, and total RNA was extracted from that blood. As TCR sequencing controls, five or six healthy volunteers were used, with blood taken at day 0, 2 weeks and 6 weeks. The TCR sequence derives from a male donor in good health. Some clones in this sample may be carry-over from other donors' samples. Sequences were obtained from whole blood.

In nucleotide form, the sequence is TGCAGCGTTCCCTCTCACGGGAGGGCCGAGGAGACCCAGTACTTC. Its protein reads: CSVPSHGRAEETQYF. The chain couples TRBV29-1 to TRBJ2-5; a stretch of 8 junction bases matches TRBD2. V and J are trimmed by 5 bases and 5 bases, and the gene matches miss 13 bases of the junction. The CDR3 has 15 amino acids, counting the end cysteine and phenylalanine. Here the CDR3 DNA is all that survives: 45 bases in frame from base 1. Sequences SQVTM (CDR1) and ANQGSEA (CDR2) are obtained from the germline V gene.